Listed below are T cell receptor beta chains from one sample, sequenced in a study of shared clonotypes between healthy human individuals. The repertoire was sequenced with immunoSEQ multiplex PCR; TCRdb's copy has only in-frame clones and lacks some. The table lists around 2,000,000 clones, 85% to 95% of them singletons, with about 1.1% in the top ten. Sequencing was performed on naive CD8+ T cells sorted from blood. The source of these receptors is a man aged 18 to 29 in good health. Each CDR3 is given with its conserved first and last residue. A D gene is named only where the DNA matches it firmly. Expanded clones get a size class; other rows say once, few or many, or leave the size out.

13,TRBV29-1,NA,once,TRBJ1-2,TGCAGCGTCAGGACGACAGCAACCTATGGCTACACCTTC,CSVRTTATYGYTF
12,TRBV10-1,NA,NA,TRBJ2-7,TGCGCCAGCAGTGACTCGGGTGACATCAGGTTTTTC,CASSDSGDIRFF
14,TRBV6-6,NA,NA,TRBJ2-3,TGTGCCAGCAGTACGGGGGACCGCACAGATACGCAGTATTTT,CASSTGDRTDTQYF
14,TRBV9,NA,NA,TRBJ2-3,TGTGCCAGCAGCGTAGAACCCTTTTCAGATACGCAGTATTTT,CASSVEPFSDTQYF
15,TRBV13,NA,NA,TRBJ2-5,TGTGCCAGCAGCCCGACGACAGGTTACGGAGAGACCCAGTACTTC,CASSPTTGYGETQYF
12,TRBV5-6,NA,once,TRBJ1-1,TGTGCCAGCAGCTTGTTTGAGACTGAAGCTTTCTTT,CASSLFETEAFF
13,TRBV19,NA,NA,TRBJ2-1,TGTGCCAGTAGTATGGATTCCTACAATGAGCAGTTCTTC,CASSMDSYNEQFF
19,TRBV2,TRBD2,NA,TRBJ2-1,TGTGCCAGCAGCTCGGGACTAGCGGGCATGATAAGGGCCTACAATGAGCAGTTCTTC,CASSSGLAGMIRAYNEQFF
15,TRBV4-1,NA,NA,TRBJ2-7,TGCGCCAGCAGCCAATATCCGACAGGCTCCTACGAGCAGTACTTC,CASSQYPTGSYEQYF
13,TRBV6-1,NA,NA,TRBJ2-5,TGTGCCAGCAGTGAAGACGGACTCCTAACCCAGTACTTC,CASSEDGLLTQYF
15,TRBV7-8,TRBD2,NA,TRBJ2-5,TGTGCCAGCAGCTTACTGCTAGCGGGACAAGAGACCCAGTACTTC,CASSLLLAGQETQYF
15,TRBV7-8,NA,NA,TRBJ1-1,TGTGCCAGCAGCTTAGATGAGGACACGTACACTGAAGCTTTCTTT,CASSLDEDTYTEAFF
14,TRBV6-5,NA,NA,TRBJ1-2,TGTGCCAGCAGTTACAGTGAGGGTGTCTATGGCTACACCTTC,CASSYSEGVYGYTF
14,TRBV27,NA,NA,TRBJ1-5,TGTGCCAGCAGTTTGGGAATCGACAATCAGCCCCAGCATTTT,CASSLGIDNQPQHF
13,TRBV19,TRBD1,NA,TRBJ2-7,TGTGCCAGCGCCGGGACAGAAACCTACGAGCAGTACTTC,CASAGTETYEQYF
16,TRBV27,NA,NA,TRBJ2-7,NA,CASSSSTGTFSYEQYF
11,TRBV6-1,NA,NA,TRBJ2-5,TGTGCCAGCAGTGATAACGGGCCCCAGTACTTC,CASSDNGPQYF
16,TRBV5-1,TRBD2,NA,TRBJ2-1,TGCGCCAGCAGCTTAGGACTAGCGGGAGGGCCCGATGAGCAGTTCTTC,CASSLGLAGGPDEQFF
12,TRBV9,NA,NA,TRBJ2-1,TGTGCCAGCAGCGTAGAAATGAATGAGCAGTTCTTC,CASSVEMNEQFF
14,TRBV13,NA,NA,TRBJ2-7,TGTGCCAGCAGCTCCCAACCCTCCGGCTACGAGCAGTACTTC,CASSSQPSGYEQYF
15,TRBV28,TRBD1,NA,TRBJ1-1,TGTGCCAGCAGTTTACCTCGGACAGGATGGACTGAAGCTTTCTTT,CASSLPRTGWTEAFF
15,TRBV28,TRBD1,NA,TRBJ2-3,TGTGCCAGCAGTCCTTGGACAGGGCAGGAAGATACGCAGTATTTT,CASSPWTGQEDTQYF
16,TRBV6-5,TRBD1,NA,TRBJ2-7,TGTGCCAGCAGTTACTCGATAGGACAGGCAGCCTACGAGCAGTACTTC,CASSYSIGQAAYEQYF
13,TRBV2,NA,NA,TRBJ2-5,TGTGCCAGCAGTGAAGGGTACCAAGAGACCCAGTACTTC,CASSEGYQETQYF
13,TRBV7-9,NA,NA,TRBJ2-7,TGTGCCAGCAGCTTAAGGGACAACTACGAGCAGTACTTC,CASSLRDNYEQYF
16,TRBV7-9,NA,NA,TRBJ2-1,TGTGCCAGCAGCTCCCCGGACCCCCCCTTCGACAATGAGCAGTTCTTC,CASSSPDPPFDNEQFF
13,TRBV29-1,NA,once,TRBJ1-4,TGCAGCGTGCCGGACAGAACTAATGAAAAACTGTTTTTT,CSVPDRTNEKLFF
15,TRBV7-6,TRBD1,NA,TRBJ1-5,TGTGCCAGCAGCTTGGGAGGGGGCGCGGATCAGCCCCAGCATTTT,CASSLGGGADQPQHF
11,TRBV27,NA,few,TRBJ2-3,TGTGCCAGCAGTTTGGGGGATACGCAGTATTTT,CASSLGDTQYF
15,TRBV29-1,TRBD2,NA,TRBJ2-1,TGCAGCGTTGAAGAGCAGGCTAGCGGGGGGGATGAGCAGTTCTTC,CSVEEQASGGDEQFF
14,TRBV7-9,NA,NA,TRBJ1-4,TGTGCCAGCAGCCTATCTCGGACTAATGAAAAACTGTTTTTT,CASSLSRTNEKLFF
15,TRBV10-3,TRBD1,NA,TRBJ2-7,TGTGCCATCAGTGACCTCGGACAGGGGAAGATCGAGCAGTACTTC,CAISDLGQGKIEQYF
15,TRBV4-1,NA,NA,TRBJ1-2,TGCGCCAGCAGCCAAACAGAGTTGGCTAACTATGGCTACACCTTC,CASSQTELANYGYTF
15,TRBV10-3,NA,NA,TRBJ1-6,TGTGCCATCAGTGAGTCACTGGGTTATAATTCACCCCTCCACTTT,CAISESLGYNSPLHF